These 19 T cell receptor beta chains share one sample of origin, sequenced in a study of beta chain features in type 1 diabetes (dated by TCRdb to the late 2010s). The library was built by means of the immunoSEQ multiplex PCR assay. The entire amount of isolated RNA was reverse transcribed using the High Capacity cDNA Reverse Transcription Kit, so the sequenced TCRB transcripts were expressed ones. Sourced from immuneACCESS, this table was stored by TCRdb with only in-frame sequences that have V and J called. A share of the clones is absent; for the studies checked, an unresolved V gene accounts for under half, and the remainder has no known explanation. The sample has 350,000 to 450,000 clones on record, approximately 13% of them singletons. The ten largest make up about 0.034% of the sample. Sequenced input: naive CD4+ T cells from blood. The intended sense of this specimen's cell subset or site label: true naive CD4+ T cells. These receptor sequences come from a man aged 30 to 39 in good health.

This clone was detected a few times. J is TRBJ2-7 and V is TRBV7-2; a possible D gene is TRBD2 (5 bases). Germline loops: CDR1 SGHTA, CDR2 FQGNSA. V lost 6 bases and J 6 bases, leaving 9 bases between the germline ends. This CDR3 spans 11 amino acids. CDR3: CASSRTGEQYF. The CDR3 DNA reads as TGTGCCAGCAGTAGGACTGGCGAGCAGTACTTC.

V is TRBV18 and J is TRBJ1-1; TRBD1 matches 8 bases. V was clipped by 3 bases and J by 2 bases; unmatched bases: 5. There are 15 residues in the CDR3. Per the germline V gene, CDR1 is KGHSH and CDR2 is LQKENI. CDR3 nucleotide sequence: TGTGCCAGCTCACCCCGGACAGGGCTTAACACTGAAGCTTTCTTT. This codes for CASSPRTGLNTEAFF.

The chain employs TRBV7-8 and TRBJ2-3; D is possibly TRBD2 (5 bases). The germline V gene encodes CDR1 SGHVS and CDR2 FQNEAQ. The CDR3 is 17 residues long. Trimming shortened V by 2 bases and J by 4 bases, and 19 bases separated the two germline ends. Here the CDR3 DNA reads TGTGCCAGCAGCTTATTGGTAGTCCTAGCATCCGCAGATACGCAGTATTTT. Amino acids: CASSLLVVLASADTQYF.

In its sample, this clone was seen a few times. The rearrangement joins TRBV4-1 to TRBJ2-1; D not certain. The CDR3 consists of 12 residues. CDR1 MGHRA and CDR2 YSYEKL come from the germline V gene. The ends were cut back, 1 base at V and 11 bases at J, with 9 bases in the middle. The CDR3 DNA reads TGCGCCAGCAGCCAAGTTTTTGGGAAGCAGTTCTTC. The encoded protein is CASSQVFGKQFF.

The table lists this clone with a few counts. The rearrangement links TRBV29-1 to TRBJ2-1; 11 bases fit TRBD2. The germline CDR1 and CDR2 sequences are SQVTM and ANQGSEA. CDR3 length: 13 amino acids. Trimming took 6 bases from V and 4 from J; bases not matched to a gene: 2. This CDR3 reads CSVGTSGYNEQFF. The CDR3 DNA reads TGCAGCGTCGGGACTAGCGGTTACAATGAGCAGTTCTTC.

In this sample, this clone turned up a few times. V usage is TRBV7-9 and J usage is TRBJ2-7, with 8 bases lining up with TRBD1. Germline V CDR1 and CDR2: SEHNR, FQNEAQ (reference sequence). J lost 0 bases, V lost 8 bases, and 6 bases had no gene match. The CDR3 covers 14 residues. The DNA of the CDR3 is TGTGCCAGCCTATCGACAGGGGCCTCCTACGAGCAGTACTTC. Translation gives CASLSTGASYEQYF.

V usage is TRBV6-5 and J usage is TRBJ2-7; 12 nucleotides align to TRBD2. Per the germline V gene, CDR1 is MNHEY and CDR2 is SVGAGI. The CDR3 is made up of 15 amino acids. V shed 5 bases, J shed 7 bases, and the junction held 9 bases outside the gene matches. The CDR3 here is CASSPLAGGPKEQYV. CDR3 nucleotide sequence: TGTGCCAGCAGTCCTCTAGCGGGAGGGCCTAAGGAGCAGTACGTC.

This clone came up a few times. The chain is built from TRBV27 and TRBJ2-3; possible D gene TRBD2, 6 bases. The CDR3 has 13 amino acids. Trimming stripped 4 bases from V and 10 bases from J, with 15 bases between. Germline CDR1 reads MNHEY; CDR2 reads SMNVEV (reference sequence). The CDR3 sequence is CASSSVPPGAQYF. DNA of the CDR3: TGTGCCAGCAGTTCGGTCCCCCCGGGGGCGCAGTATTTT.

V is TRBV7-6 and J is TRBJ2-5; tentatively, D is TRBD2 (6 bases). The CDR3 sequence is 14 residues long. Germline lookup yields CDR1 SGHVS and CDR2 FNYEAQ. Trimming removed 2 bases from V and 2 bases from J, with 9 bases in between. This chain's CDR3 is CASSLFGGQETQYF. DNA for the CDR3: TGTGCCAGCAGCTTATTCGGGGGTCAAGAGACCCAGTACTTC.

J is TRBJ1-6 and V is TRBV4-3; tentatively, D is TRBD1 (6 bases). CDR1 and CDR2 from the germline V gene are LGHNA and YSLEER. The CDR3 contains 17 residues. The ends were cut back, 1 base at V and 0 bases at J, with 10 bases in the middle. CDR3 sequence (DNA): TGCGCCAGCAGCCAAGTGGGGGGCTTCTCCTATAATTCACCCCTCCACTTT. Protein product: CASSQVGGFSYNSPLHF.

The genes are TRBV28 and TRBJ2-6; D is possibly TRBD2 (5 bases). The germline V and J ends were trimmed by 2 bases and 4 bases, with 12 bases remaining between them. This CDR3 spans 16 amino acids. Germline V gives CDR1 MDHEN, CDR2 SYDVKM. This chain's CDR3 is CASSLVRGSGANVLTF. In DNA form, the CDR3 reads TGTGCCAGCAGTTTAGTACGCGGGTCAGGGGCCAACGTCCTGACTTTC. Combining the CDR3 with reference TRBV28 and TRBJ2-6 gives the whole variable domain DVKVTQSSRYLVKRTGEKVFLECVQDMDHENMFWYRQDPGLGLRLIYFSYDVKMKEKGDIPEGYSVSREKKERFSLILESASTNQTSMYLCASSLVRGSGANVLTFGAGSRLTVL.

This clone was observed a handful of times. The CDR3 reads CASRRESTDTQYF. The CDR3 DNA is TGTGCCAGCCGGCGGGAGAGCACAGATACGCAGTATTTT. The chain carries TRBV6-1 and TRBJ2-3, with 7 bases matching TRBD2. With V trimmed by 8 bases and J by 0 bases, 2 bases remained unmatched. Germline V gene lookup returns CDR1 MNHNS and CDR2 SASEGT. The CDR3 runs 13 residues.

This clone was counted between two and nine times. This chain uses TRBV5-6 with TRBJ2-4; D is unresolved. The CDR3 runs to 15 residues. Germline CDR1 reads SGHDT; CDR2 reads YYEEEE. V gave up 0 bases and J gave up 0 bases, with 7 bases separating them. DNA for the CDR3: TGTGCCAGCAGCTTGGCAGGTCAAGCCAAAAACATTCAGTACTTC. Its translation: CASSLAGQAKNIQYF.

V and J are TRBV5-1 and TRBJ2-3; the match to TRBD1 covers 8 bases. CDR1 and CDR2 (germline): SGHRS, YFSETQ. V shed 1 base, J shed 4 bases, and the junction held 2 bases outside the gene matches. The CDR3 spans 14 residues. The CDR3 reads CASSLSGGPDTQYF. CDR3 bases: TGCGCCAGCAGCTTGTCAGGGGGCCCAGATACGCAGTATTTT.

This clone was counted only a few times. V gene TRBV9 combines with J gene TRBJ1-2; D gene ambiguous. The germline CDR1 and CDR2 sequences are SGDLS and YYNGEE. The germline V and J ends were trimmed by 5 bases and 4 bases, with 15 bases remaining between them. This CDR3 has 14 amino acids. The CDR3 here is CASSTDEISYGYTF. The CDR3 DNA is TGTGCCAGCAGTACAGACGAGATTTCCTATGGCTACACCTTC.

This clone appeared a few times. V is TRBV4-3 and J is TRBJ2-3; 8 bases are shared with TRBD1. V lost 6 bases to trimming and J lost 6 bases; unmatched junction nucleotides: 11. The CDR3 sequence is 15 residues long. Looked up from germline, CDR1 is LGHNA and CDR2 is YSLEER. CDR3 amino acids: CASSYGQGSSDTQYF. CDR3 coding DNA: TGCGCCAGCAGTTACGGACAGGGATCCTCGGATACGCAGTATTTT.

This clone has a handful of counts. This chain links TRBV4-1 with TRBJ2-5, with TRBD2 matching over 7 bases. The germline CDR1 and CDR2 sequences are MGHRA and YSYEKL. CDR3 length equals 16 residues. V trimming: 0 bases; J trimming: 7 bases; junction bases outside the gene matches: 11. CDR3 nucleotides: TGCGCCAGCAGCCAAGACCGGGAGGTTCTCGGGGGGACCCAGTACTTC. Translating it yields CASSQDREVLGGTQYF.

The chain combines TRBV9 with TRBJ2-1; 7 positions agree with TRBD2. Trimming took 2 bases from V and 5 from J; bases not matched to a gene: 19. The CDR3 runs 19 residues. CDR1 is SGDLS, CDR2 YYNGEE, per germline. In DNA form, the CDR3 reads TGTGCCAGCAGCGTTACAGGAACCGGACTAGGGACTTACCACAATGAGCAGTTCTTC. Translating gives CASSVTGTGLGTYHNEQFF.

This clone was counted only a few times. V gene TRBV18 combines with J gene TRBJ1-2, with a tentative D call TRBD1 (5 bases). Germline CDR1 and CDR2: KGHSH and LQKENI. The CDR3 runs to 15 residues. V was pared by 8 bases and J by 4 bases, with 20 bases between. CDR3 coding DNA: TGTGCCAGCGGCTCACCAGGGATTGACAGCTATGGCTACACCTTC. As protein: CASGSPGIDSYGYTF.